A selection of T cell receptor beta chains follows, all from one sample in a study of blood T cells in healthy people across ages. TCRdb reanalysed the 5' RACE reads using MiXCR and keeps one entry per CDR3 protein. The data show about 1.8 million distinct CDR3 sequences, about 49% seen once. Sequenced sample: blood. The receptors were sampled from a woman aged 40 to 50 in good health. CDR3s include the opening cysteine and the closing phenylalanine or tryptophan. A D gene is named only where the DNA matches it firmly. A row's size may be missing; if present it is once, few, many or a size class.

v_call	d_call	clone_size	j_call	cdr3_aa	cdr3_nt
TRBV28	.	.	TRBJ2-7	CASSLTGPRGHYEQYF	TGTGCCAGCAGTTTAACTGGCCCCAGGGGCCACTACGAGCAGTACTTC
TRBV2	TRBD2	.	TRBJ2-1	CASRTGEGLYNEQFF	TGTGCCAGCAGAACCGGGGAGGGGCTCTACAATGAGCAGTTCTTC
TRBV6-5	.	.	TRBJ2-7	CASTEAPLHEQYF	TGTGCCAGCACCGAAGCCCCACTCCACGAGCAGTACTTC
TRBV3-1	TRBD1	once	TRBJ2-4	CASSHTDRANEQYF	TGTGCCAGCAGCCACACGGACAGGGCCAATGAGCAGTACTTC
TRBV27	.	.	TRBJ2-5	CASSLWWETQYF	TGTGCCAGCAGTTTATGGTGGGAGACCCAGTACTTC
TRBV10-3	TRBD2	few	TRBJ2-5	CAISKGLQETQYF	TGTGCCATCAGTAAGGGACTACAAGAGACCCAGTACTTC
TRBV6-6	.	.	TRBJ1-1	CASRLRTMNTEAFF	TGTGCCAGCAGGTTACGGACCATGAACACTGAAGCTTTCTTT
TRBV6-1	TRBD2	.	TRBJ2-1	CASSTLAGALSSYNEQFF	TGTGCCAGCAGCACCCTAGCGGGGGCCCTGAGCTCCTACAATGAGCAGTTCTTC
TRBV10-3	.	.	TRBJ1-4	CAIRGGPNEKLFF	TGTGCCATCAGGGGCGGACCTAATGAAAAACTGTTTTTT
TRBV4-1	.	.	TRBJ2-3	CASSHSGLTEDTQYF	TGCGCCAGCAGCCACTCTGGCCTCACAGAAGATACGCAGTATTTT
TRBV2	.	.	TRBJ2-3	CASTTGEGTDTQYF	TGTGCCAGCACTACGGGGGAGGGCACAGATACGCAGTATTTT
TRBV4-1	.	.	TRBJ2-3	CASSPKEWADTQYF	TGCGCCAGCAGCCCCAAGGAGTGGGCAGATACGCAGTATTTT
TRBV6-2/TRBV6-3	.	.	TRBJ2-7	CASSYSGTGAHEQYF	TGTGCCAGCAGTTACTCCGGGACGGGGGCCCACGAGCAGTACTTC
TRBV5-1	.	.	TRBJ2-4	CASSLGNGRLANIQYF	TGCGCCAGCAGCTTGGGAAATGGCAGGTTGGCAAACATTCAGTACTTC
TRBV29-1	.	few	TRBJ2-1	CSVSRTVLDEQFF	TGCAGCGTCTCCCGGACAGTTTTAGATGAGCAGTTCTTC
TRBV29-1	.	once	TRBJ1-2	CSVVDIYGYTF	TGCAGCGTCGTAGATATCTATGGCTACACCTTC
TRBV6-1	.	.	TRBJ2-7	CATNYQSYEQYF	TGTGCCACCAACTATCAATCCTACGAGCAGTACTTC
TRBV4-1	TRBD1	.	TRBJ1-1	CASSQGRAGGGGTEAFF	TGCGCCAGCAGCCAAGGCCGGGCAGGGGGCGGGGGCACTGAAGCTTTCTTT
TRBV9	TRBD2	.	TRBJ2-1	CASMPLATSGGTSYNEQFF	TGTGCCAGCATGCCCCTTGCCACTAGCGGGGGGACGTCCTACAATGAGCAGTTCTTC
TRBV7-9	.	.	TRBJ1-2	CASSLTHSYGYTF	TGTGCCAGCAGCTTAACACATAGCTATGGCTACACCTTC
TRBV7-2	TRBD2	few	TRBJ2-3	CASSLLGGGQWDTQYF	TGTGCCAGCAGCTTATTAGGCGGGGGGCAGTGGGATACGCAGTATTTT
TRBV6-6	.	.	TRBJ2-7	CASSYSGASYEQYF	TGTGCCAGCAGTTACTCCGGGGCCTCCTACGAGCAGTACTTC
TRBV4-1	.	.	TRBJ1-2	CASSQDGRAANYGYTF	TGCGCCAGCAGCCAAGATGGCAGAGCAGCTAACTATGGCTACACCTTC
TRBV6-1	TRBD1	.	TRBJ2-3	CASSDDLGQGDLDTQYF	TGTGCCAGCAGTGATGACCTGGGACAGGGGGACTTAGATACGCAGTATTTT
TRBV5-6	.	.	TRBJ2-1	CASSAGRVNEQFF	TGTGCCAGCAGCGCCGGACGAGTTAATGAGCAGTTCTTC
TRBV5-1	.	.	TRBJ1-1	CASTYTGHDTEAFF	TGCGCCAGCACCTACACGGGGCACGACACTGAAGCTTTCTTT
TRBV20-1	.	.	TRBJ1-1	CSATPHRENTEAFF	TGCAGTGCCACCCCTCACAGGGAGAACACTGAAGCTTTCTTT
TRBV4-1	.	few	TRBJ2-7	CASSQEIVADYEQYF	TGCGCCAGCAGCCAAGAGATAGTGGCTGACTACGAGCAGTACTTC
TRBV12-5	.	.	TRBJ2-5	CASAPGGGMETQYF	TGTGCCAGTGCCCCAGGCGGCGGGATGGAGACCCAGTACTTC
TRBV29-1	.	once	TRBJ2-5	CSVEGTEYQETQYF	TGCAGCGTTGAAGGGACAGAGTACCAAGAGACCCAGTACTTC
TRBV27	.	.	TRBJ1-2	CASSFVPGQGGYTF	TGTGCCAGCAGTTTTGTTCCGGGGCAGGGAGGCTACACCTTC
TRBV5-1	TRBD2	.	TRBJ2-1	CASSLGTSGGAREQFF	TGCGCCAGCAGCTTGGGGACTAGCGGGGGGGCGCGAGAGCAGTTCTTC
TRBV28	.	few	TRBJ1-2	CASSPPRGNYGYTF	TGTGCCAGCAGCCCCCCCCGGGGAAACTATGGCTACACCTTC
TRBV7-2	.	few	TRBJ2-7	CASSPNGQRLSYEQYF	TGTGCCAGCAGCCCAAACGGACAGCGGCTATCCTACGAGCAGTACTTC
TRBV11-2	.	few	TRBJ2-1	CASSARAGNEQFF	TGTGCCAGCAGCGCCCGGGCCGGCAATGAGCAGTTCTTC
TRBV28	.	few	TRBJ2-1	CASSFFSGDEQFF	TGTGCCAGCAGTTTCTTTAGTGGAGATGAGCAGTTCTTC
TRBV11-1	TRBD1	.	TRBJ2-5	CASSPGQVKYQETQYF	TGTGCCAGCAGCCCGGGACAGGTTAAGTACCAAGAGACCCAGTACTTC
TRBV4-1	.	.	TRBJ2-5	CASSQEEGAEGLQETQYF	TGCGCCAGCAGCCAAGAGGAGGGAGCAGAGGGGCTCCAAGAGACCCAGTACTTC
TRBV6-5	.	few	TRBJ2-1	CASSLDRSLDNEQFF	TGTGCCAGCAGCTTAGACAGGTCCTTGGACAATGAGCAGTTCTTC
TRBV25-1	.	.	TRBJ2-5	CASSERYRQYQETQYF	TGTGCCAGCAGTGAACGATACAGACAGTACCAAGAGACCCAGTACTTC
TRBV29-1	TRBD1	once	TRBJ2-5	CSTAPSRGPNNEQYF	TGCAGCACTGCCCCATCGAGGGGGCCCAACAATGAGCAGTACTTC
TRBV28	.	.	TRBJ2-3	CASTSLRGMYTQYF	TGTGCCAGCACCTCATTAAGGGGCATGTATACGCAGTATTTT
TRBV20-1	TRBD2	.	TRBJ2-5	CRGAGGPGNEQYF	TGCAGGGGAGCGGGGGGGCCGGGAAATGAGCAGTACTTC
TRBV24-1	TRBD1	.	TRBJ2-5	CATSDPDRVETQYF	TGTGCCACCAGTGATCCGGACAGGGTGGAGACCCAGTACTTC
TRBV15	TRBD1	.	TRBJ1-5	CATSRVTGGGQPQHF	TGTGCCACCAGCAGAGTTACAGGGGGTGGGCAGCCCCAGCATTTT
TRBV7-2	TRBD2	few	TRBJ2-1	CASSPGGGGNEQFF	TGTGCCAGCAGCCCCGGGGGGGGAGGCAATGAGCAGTTCTTC
TRBV5-4	TRBD1	few	TRBJ2-5	CAASEGAGETQYF	TGTGCCGCTAGTGAGGGGGCTGGGGAGACCCAGTACTTC
TRBV12-3/TRBV12-4	TRBD1	.	TRBJ2-7	CASSRGTVDEQYF	TGTGCCAGCAGTAGGGGGACAGTCGACGAGCAGTACTTC
TRBV20-1	TRBD1	.	TRBJ1-2	CSSRDRDRAGYTF	TGCAGTTCGAGGGACCGGGACAGGGCTGGCTACACCTTC
TRBV27	TRBD1	many	TRBJ2-1	CASSLGQGGDNEQFF	TGTGCCAGCAGCTTGGGACAGGGTGGGGACAATGAGCAGTTCTTC
TRBV7-9	TRBD1	.	TRBJ2-3	CASSLRPTGVFPDTQYF	TGTGCCAGCAGCTTGCGCCCGACAGGGGTTTTTCCAGATACGCAGTATTTT
TRBV7-2	TRBD2	few	TRBJ2-7	CASSGTSGSPYEQYF	TGTGCCAGCAGCGGGACTAGCGGGAGCCCCTACGAGCAGTACTTC
TRBV15	TRBD1	.	TRBJ2-2	CATSRKGDRGSGELFF	TGTGCCACCAGCAGGAAGGGAGACAGGGGATCCGGGGAGCTGTTTTTT
TRBV6-2/TRBV6-3	TRBD1	few	TRBJ2-5	CASSFLGTGGVPGERTQYF	TGTGCCAGCAGTTTCCTCGGGACAGGGGGTGTACCCGGTGAGCGGACCCAGTACTTC
TRBV27	.	.	TRBJ1-5	CASAGGFSNQPQHF	TGTGCCAGTGCGGGGGGATTTAGCAATCAGCCCCAGCATTTT
TRBV5-1	TRBD2	.	TRBJ2-1	CASSLRPSGGADEQFF	TGCGCCAGCAGCCTGAGACCTAGCGGGGGGGCCGATGAGCAGTTCTTC
TRBV5-6	.	.	TRBJ1-5	CASRLRTGGNQPQHF	TGTGCCAGCAGACTCCGGACGGGGGGCAATCAGCCCCAGCATTTT
TRBV24-1	TRBD1	.	TRBJ2-2	CATSGQGGTGELFF	TGTGCCACCAGCGGACAGGGCGGAACCGGGGAGCTGTTTTTT
TRBV20-1	.	.	TRBJ2-3	CSATGRRTDTQYF	TGCAGTGCTACGGGGAGGCGGACAGATACGCAGTATTTT